One TCR beta chain is described in this entry. As yet, its antigen is unknown. This entry is derived from a study of T cell responses to AZD1222 COVID-19 vaccine. In the study overall: Whether given at about 4 or about 12 weeks, second doses were pooled.

Study observations and caveats: The study identified only 6 or 7 AZD1222 recipients as seropositive at baseline. The donor group comprised mostly white British people and more females; the analysis possibly underestimated clonal diversity. Spike-specific TCR breadth and depth rose after two AZD1222 doses.

Germline V lookup: CDR1 SQVTM, CDR2 ANQGSEA. The CDR3 has 11 amino acids. V was clipped by 4 bases and J by 3 bases, with 7 bases between them. TCRdb's copy holds only in-frame clones and misses some; the assay was immunoSEQ multiplex PCR. The repertoire has about 140,000 clones, 85% to 90% of them found once; the top ten carry more than 1.5%. Sample: peripheral blood, taken on day 0 of AZD1222 vaccination. This chain links TRBV29-1 with TRBJ2-7; D is unresolved. This TCR derives from an adult in good health. CDR3 nucleotides: TGCAGCGTTGGAAGGAGCTACGAGCAGTACTTC. It is translated as CSVGRSYEQYF.